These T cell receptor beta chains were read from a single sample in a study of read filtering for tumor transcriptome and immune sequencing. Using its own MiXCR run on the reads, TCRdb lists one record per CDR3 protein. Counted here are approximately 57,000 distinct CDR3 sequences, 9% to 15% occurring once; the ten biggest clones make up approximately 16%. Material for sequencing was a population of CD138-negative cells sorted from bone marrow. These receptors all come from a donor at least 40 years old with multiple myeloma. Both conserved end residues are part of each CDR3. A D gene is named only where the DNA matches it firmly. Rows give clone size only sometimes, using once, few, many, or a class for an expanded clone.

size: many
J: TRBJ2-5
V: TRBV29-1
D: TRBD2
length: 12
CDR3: CSAGGGSETQYF
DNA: TGCAGCGCCGGGGGGGGCTCAGAGACCCAGTACTTC

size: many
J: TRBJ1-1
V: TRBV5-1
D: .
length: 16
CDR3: CASSLEGAGSNTEAFF
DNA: TGCGCCAGCAGCTTGGAAGGGGCAGGGTCGAACACTGAAGCTTTCTTT

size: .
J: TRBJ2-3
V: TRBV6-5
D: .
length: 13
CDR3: CASSYGRGDTQYF
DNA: TGTGCCAGCAGTTACGGGCGAGGAGATACGCAGTATTTT

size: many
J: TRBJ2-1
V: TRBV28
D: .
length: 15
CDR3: CASSLGGSVTNEQFF
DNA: TGTGCCAGCAGTTTAGGTGGGAGCGTTACCAATGAGCAGTTCTTC

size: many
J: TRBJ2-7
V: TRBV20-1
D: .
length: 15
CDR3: CSARDPGAPRGEQYF
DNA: TGCAGTGCTAGAGACCCTGGGGCCCCCCGGGGCGAGCAGTACTTC

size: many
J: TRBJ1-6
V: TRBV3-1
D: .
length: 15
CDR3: CASSQGSRSNSPLHF
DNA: TGTGCCAGCAGCCAAGGGTCCCGGAGCAATTCACCCCTCCACTTT

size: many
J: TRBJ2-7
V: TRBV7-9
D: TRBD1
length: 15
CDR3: CASSRLTGGGDEQYF
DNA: TGTGCCAGCAGCCGACTTACAGGGGGCGGCGACGAGCAGTACTTC

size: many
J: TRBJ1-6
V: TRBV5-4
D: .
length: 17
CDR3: CASSLDLGQGYNSPLHF
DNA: TGTGCCAGCAGCTTGGATTTAGGGCAGGGGTATAATTCACCCCTCCACTTT

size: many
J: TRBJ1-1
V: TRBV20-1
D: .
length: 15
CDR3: CSARGRTHMNTEAFF
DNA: TGCAGTGCTAGGGGCAGAACTCACATGAACACTGAAGCTTTCTTT

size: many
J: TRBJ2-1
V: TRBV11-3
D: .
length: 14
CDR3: CASSDTLQQGRLFF
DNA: TGTGCCAGCAGCGACACCCTCCAACAAGGCCGTCTGTTCTTC

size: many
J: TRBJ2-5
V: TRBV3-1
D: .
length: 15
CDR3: CASSQRDITQETQYF
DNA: TGTGCCAGCAGCCAACGGGACATAACTCAAGAGACCCAGTACTTC

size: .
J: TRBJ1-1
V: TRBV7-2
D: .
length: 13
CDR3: CASSSYSATEAFF
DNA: TGTGCCAGCAGCTCCTACAGCGCGACTGAAGCTTTCTTT

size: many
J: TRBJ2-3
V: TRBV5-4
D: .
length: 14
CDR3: CASSFGTLTDTQYF
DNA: TGTGCCAGCAGCTTCGGGACCCTTACAGATACGCAGTATTTT

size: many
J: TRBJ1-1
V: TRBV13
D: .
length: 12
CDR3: CASSMGTERGFF
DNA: TGTGCCAGCAGCATGGGGACCGAGAGGGGTTTCTTT

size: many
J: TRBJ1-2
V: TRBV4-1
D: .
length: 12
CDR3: CASRSVGDGYTF
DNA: TGCGCCAGCAGATCGGTAGGAGATGGCTACACCTTC

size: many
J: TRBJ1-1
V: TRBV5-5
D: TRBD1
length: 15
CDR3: CASSPRTGLNTEAFF
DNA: TGTGCCAGCAGCCCCCGGACAGGCCTGAACACTGAAGCTTTCTTT

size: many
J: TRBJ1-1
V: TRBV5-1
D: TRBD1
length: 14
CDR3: CASSSQGENTEAFF
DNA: TGCGCCAGCAGCTCTCAGGGGGAGAACACTGAAGCTTTCTTT

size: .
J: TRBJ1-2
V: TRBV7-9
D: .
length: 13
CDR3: CASSLNNNYGYTF
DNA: TGTGCCAGCAGCTTGAATAATAACTATGGCTACACCTTC

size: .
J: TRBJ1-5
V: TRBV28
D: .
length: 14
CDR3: CASSPKGHYQPLHF
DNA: TGTGCCAGCAGTCCAAAGGGACATTATCAGCCCCTGCATTTT

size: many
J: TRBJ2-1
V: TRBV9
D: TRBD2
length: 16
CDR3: CASSGGGLAKLNEQFF
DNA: TGTGCCAGCAGCGGAGGGGGACTAGCGAAGCTGAATGAGCAGTTCTTC

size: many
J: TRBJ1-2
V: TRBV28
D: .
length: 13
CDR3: CASSASADNGYTF
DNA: TGTGCCAGCAGTGCATCGGCGGACAATGGCTACACCTTC

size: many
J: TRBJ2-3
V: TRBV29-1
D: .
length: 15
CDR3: CSGGLSGSGADTQYF
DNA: TGCAGCGGGGGTTTATCAGGGAGCGGCGCAGATACGCAGTATTTT

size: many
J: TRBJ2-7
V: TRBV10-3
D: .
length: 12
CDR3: CAISATTYEQYF
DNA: TGTGCCATCTCCGCCACCACCTACGAGCAGTACTTC

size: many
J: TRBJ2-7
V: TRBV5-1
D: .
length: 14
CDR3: CASSLDFPHYEQYF
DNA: TGCGCCAGCAGCTTGGATTTTCCCCACTACGAGCAGTACTTC

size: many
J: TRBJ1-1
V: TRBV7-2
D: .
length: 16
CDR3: CASSEPTAPPNTEAFF
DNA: TGTGCCAGCAGCGAGCCCACAGCTCCGCCCAACACTGAAGCTTTCTTT

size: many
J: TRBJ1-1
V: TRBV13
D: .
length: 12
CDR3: CASSLLRTEAFF
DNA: TGTGCCAGCAGCTTGTTGCGCACTGAAGCTTTCTTT

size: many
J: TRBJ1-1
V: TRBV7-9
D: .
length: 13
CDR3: CASSLQGGVLAFF
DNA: TGTGCCAGCAGCTTACAGGGTGGGGTTCTCGCTTTCTTT

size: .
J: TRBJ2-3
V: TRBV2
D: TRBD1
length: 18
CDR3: CARAPGRGLGQGTDTQYF
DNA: TGTGCCAGAGCCCCAGGCAGGGGGCTGGGTCAGGGCACAGATACGCAGTATTTT

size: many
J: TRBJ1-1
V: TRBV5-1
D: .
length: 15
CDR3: CASSWVSGVMDQAFF
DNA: TGCGCCAGCAGCTGGGTCAGCGGGGTGATGGATCAAGCTTTCTTT

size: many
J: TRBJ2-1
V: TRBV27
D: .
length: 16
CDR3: CASSLWSGRTYNEQFF
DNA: TGTGCCAGCAGTTTATGGTCCGGACGAACCTACAATGAGCAGTTCTTC

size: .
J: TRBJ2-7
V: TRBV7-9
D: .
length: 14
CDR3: CASSFTALGYEQCF
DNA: TGTGCCAGCAGCTTCACAGCCCTCGGGTACGAGCAGTGCTTC

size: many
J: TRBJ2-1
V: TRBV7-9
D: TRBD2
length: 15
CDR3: CASSVQSSGGGKQFF
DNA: TGTGCCAGCAGCGTTCAGTCTAGCGGGGGTGGTAAGCAGTTCTTC

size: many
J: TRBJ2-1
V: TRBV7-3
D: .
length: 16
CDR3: CASSLGGGTAYNEQFF
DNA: TGTGCCAGCAGCCTCGGGGGCGGGACCGCCTACAATGAGCAGTTCTTC

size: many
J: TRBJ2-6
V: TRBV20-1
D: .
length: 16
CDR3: CSASLGPGSGANVLTF
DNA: TGCAGTGCTAGCTTAGGCCCCGGCTCTGGGGCCAACGTCCTGACTTTC

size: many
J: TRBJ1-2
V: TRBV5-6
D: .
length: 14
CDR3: CASSSTGRNYGYTF
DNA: TGTGCCAGCAGTTCAACAGGGAGAAACTATGGCTACACCTTC

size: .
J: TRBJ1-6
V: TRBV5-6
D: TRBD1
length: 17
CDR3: CASSLARTGLYNSPLHF
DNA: TGTGCCAGCAGCTTGGCCAGGACAGGTCTCTATAATTCACCCCTCCACTTT

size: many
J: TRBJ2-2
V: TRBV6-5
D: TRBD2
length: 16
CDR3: CASSPTSGGSTGELFF
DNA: TGTGCCAGCAGCCCAACTAGCGGGGGGTCCACCGGGGAGCTGTTTTTT

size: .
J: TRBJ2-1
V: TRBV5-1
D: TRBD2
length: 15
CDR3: CASSLGLAGPNEQFF
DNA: TGCGCCAGCAGCTTGGGACTAGCGGGACCCAATGAGCAGTTCTTC

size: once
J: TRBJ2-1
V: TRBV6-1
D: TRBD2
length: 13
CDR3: CASLSGVANEQFF
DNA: TGTGCCAGCCTAAGCGGGGTGGCCAATGAGCAGTTCTTC

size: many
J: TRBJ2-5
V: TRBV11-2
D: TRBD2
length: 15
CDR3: CASSLRTSGKETQYF
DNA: TGTGCCAGCAGCTTAAGGACTAGCGGAAAAGAGACCCAGTACTTC

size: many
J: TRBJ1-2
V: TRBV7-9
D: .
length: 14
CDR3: CASKSGQSNYGYTF
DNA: TGTGCCAGCAAAAGTGGACAGTCTAACTATGGCTACACCTTC

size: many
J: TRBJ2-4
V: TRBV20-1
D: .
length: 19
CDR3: CSARYIHTGRGVAKNIQYF
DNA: TGCAGTGCTAGATACATTCACACAGGGAGGGGGGTAGCCAAAAACATTCAGTACTTC

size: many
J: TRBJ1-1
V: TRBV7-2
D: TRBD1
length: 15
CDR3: CASSNRDRVFTEAFF
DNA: TGTGCCAGCAGCAACCGGGACAGGGTCTTCACTGAAGCTTTCTTT

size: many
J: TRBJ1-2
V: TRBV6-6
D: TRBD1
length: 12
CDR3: CASSGQDRSYTF
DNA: TGTGCCAGCAGCGGACAGGACCGGAGCTACACCTTC

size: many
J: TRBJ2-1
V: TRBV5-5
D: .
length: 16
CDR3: CASSLVDSGSYNEQFF
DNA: TGTGCCAGCAGCTTGGTTGATAGCGGATCTTACAATGAGCAGTTCTTC